The 12 T cell receptor beta chains below come from one sample, sequenced in a study of identical twins. In TCRdb, the 5' RACE reads were re-called with MiXCR into one record per CDR3 protein. The profile shows about 300,000 distinct CDR3 sequences, approximately 13% of them singletons. These data also featured in a second study, about yellow fever vaccine responses in identical twins.

Sequencing used CD8+ T cells sorted from blood. The receptor set was obtained from a woman under 30 in good health.

The sample holds a few counts of this clonotype. V usage is TRBV6-1 and J usage is TRBJ1-6; D remains unclear. Trimming shortened V by 1 base and J by 0 bases, and 7 bases separated the two germline ends. Germline lookup yields CDR1 MNHNS and CDR2 SASEGT. This CDR3 spans 16 amino acids. CDR3 in amino acids: CASSEGQSSYNSPLHF. For the CDR3, the DNA is TGTGCCAGCAGTGAAGGGCAGAGCTCCTATAATTCACCCCTCCACTTT.

The V call is TRBV5-1, the J call TRBJ2-7; 7 positions agree with TRBD2. The germline CDR1 and CDR2 sequences are SGHRS and YFSETQ. The CDR3 consists of 16 residues. V lost 2 bases and J lost 2; bases outside the gene matches: 10. The DNA for the CDR3 is TGCGCCAGCAGCTTTGGGGAGGGGACCTGGGCCTACGAGCAGTACTTC. This encodes CASSFGEGTWAYEQYF.

This chain connects TRBV2 to TRBJ2-2, with 10 bases fitting TRBD2. The J segment lost 3 bases and the V segment lost 7 bases, leaving 8 bases of the junction unmatched. Germline-derived CDR1 and CDR2 are SNHLY and FYNNEI. The CDR3 length is 16 residues. The CDR3 DNA is TGTGCCAGCAATGGAGCGGGAGGGCCGGACACCGGGGAGCTGTTTTTT. Translation: CASNGAGGPDTGELFF.

This clonotype was observed a few times. The chain is built from TRBV11-1 and TRBJ2-1; TRBD2 matches at 16 bases. The CDR3 extends over 20 amino acids. Losses at the gene ends were 5 bases for V and 2 bases for J; bases not matched to a gene: 12. Germline V gives CDR1 SGHAT, CDR2 FQDESV (reference sequence). CDR3 nucleotide sequence: TGTGCCAGCAGCGCACGCGCCGGGACTAGCGGGAGGGGGGCCTACAATGAGCAGTTCTTC. It is translated as CASSARAGTSGRGAYNEQFF.

The sample holds many counts of this clonotype. The gene calls are TRBV15 and TRBJ1-5, with D unclear. The germline V gene has CDR1 LNHNV and CDR2 YYDKDF (reference sequence). Trimming left V 3 bases short and J 4 bases short, with 4 bases between. CDR3 length: 12 residues. The CDR3 sequence is CATSSENQPQHF. The CDR3 DNA reads as TGTGCCACCAGCAGTGAAAATCAGCCCCAGCATTTT.

The CDR3 region is CASSVTGDETQYF. CDR3 nucleotide sequence: TGTGCCAGCAGCGTGACAGGGGACGAGACCCAGTACTTC. V gene TRBV9 combines with J gene TRBJ2-5; 8 bases map to TRBD1. The CDR3 spans 13 residues. The germline V gene encodes CDR1 SGDLS and CDR2 YYNGEE. V lost 2 bases, J lost 5 bases, and 2 bases stayed unmatched.

The rearrangement links TRBV5-1 to TRBJ2-5; no clear D. V was clipped by 1 base and J by 1 base, with 11 bases between them. Germline V gene data show CDR1 as SGHRS and CDR2 as YFSETQ. This CDR3 contains 15 residues. The CDR3 DNA reads TGCGCCAGCAGCTTGTCCCGACAATCCCAAGAGACCCAGTACTTC. It encodes CASSLSRQSQETQYF.

The chain combines TRBV27 with TRBJ2-5, with TRBD2 matching 8 bases. The CDR3 is 14 amino acids. Germline assignment: CDR1 MNHEY and CDR2 SMNVEV (reference sequence). Trimming removed 0 bases from V and 7 bases from J; junction bases left unmatched: 4. The CDR3, as DNA: TGTGCCAGCAGTTTATCTCCCGGGACTAGGACCCAGTACTTC. Its protein product is CASSLSPGTRTQYF.

The rearrangement joins TRBV24-1 to TRBJ2-1, with a tentative D call TRBD2 (5 bases). Germline CDR1 and CDR2: KGHDR and SFDVKD. This CDR3 spans 16 amino acids. Trimming stripped 1 base from V and 3 bases from J, with 12 bases between. The DNA of the CDR3 is TGTGCCACCAGTGATTTAGAGGACTCAGACTACAATGAGCAGTTCTTC. This translates into CATSDLEDSDYNEQFF.

V usage is TRBV11-3 and J usage is TRBJ2-7; D unclear. Trimming left V 4 bases short and J 1 base short, with 5 bases between. CDR1 and CDR2 (germline): SGHNT, YENEEA. CDR3 length: 12 residues. CDR3 in DNA: TGTGCCAGCAGCTACCTTTCCTACGAGCAGTACTTC. This translates into CASSYLSYEQYF.

This clonotype appeared a few times. The CDR3 protein is CASRSGLDYGYTF. Written as DNA, the CDR3 is TGTGCCAGCAGGTCAGGGTTGGACTATGGCTACACCTTC. This chain uses TRBV7-9 with TRBJ1-2; D is perhaps TRBD1 (5 bases). Looked up from germline, CDR1 is SEHNR and CDR2 is FQNEAQ (reference sequence). CDR3 length: 13 amino acids. Trimming cost V 6 bases and J 3 bases, with 11 bases left between them.

The rearrangement joins TRBV5-1 to TRBJ2-7, with D possibly being TRBD2 (6 bases). Trimming took 4 bases from V and 0 from J, leaving 14 bases between them. The CDR3 length is 15 residues. The germline V gene encodes CDR1 SGHRS and CDR2 YFSETQ. In nucleotides, the CDR3 is TGCGCCAGCAGCAGCTGGACGGGAGACTCCTACGAGCAGTACTTC. Its protein is CASSSWTGDSYEQYF.